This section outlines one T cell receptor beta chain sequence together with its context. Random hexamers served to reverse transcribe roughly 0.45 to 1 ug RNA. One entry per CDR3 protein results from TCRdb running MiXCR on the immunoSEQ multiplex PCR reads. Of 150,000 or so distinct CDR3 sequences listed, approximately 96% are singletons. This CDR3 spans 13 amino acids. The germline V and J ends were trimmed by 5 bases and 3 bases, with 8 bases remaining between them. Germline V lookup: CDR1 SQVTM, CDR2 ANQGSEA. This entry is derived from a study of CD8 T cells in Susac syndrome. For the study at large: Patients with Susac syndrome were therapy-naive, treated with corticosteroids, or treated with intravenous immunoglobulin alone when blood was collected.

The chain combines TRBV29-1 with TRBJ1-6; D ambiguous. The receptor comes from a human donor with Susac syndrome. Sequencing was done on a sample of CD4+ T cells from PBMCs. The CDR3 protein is CSVSWDYNSPLHF. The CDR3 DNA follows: TGCAGCGTTAGTTGGGACTATAATTCACCCCTCCACTTT.